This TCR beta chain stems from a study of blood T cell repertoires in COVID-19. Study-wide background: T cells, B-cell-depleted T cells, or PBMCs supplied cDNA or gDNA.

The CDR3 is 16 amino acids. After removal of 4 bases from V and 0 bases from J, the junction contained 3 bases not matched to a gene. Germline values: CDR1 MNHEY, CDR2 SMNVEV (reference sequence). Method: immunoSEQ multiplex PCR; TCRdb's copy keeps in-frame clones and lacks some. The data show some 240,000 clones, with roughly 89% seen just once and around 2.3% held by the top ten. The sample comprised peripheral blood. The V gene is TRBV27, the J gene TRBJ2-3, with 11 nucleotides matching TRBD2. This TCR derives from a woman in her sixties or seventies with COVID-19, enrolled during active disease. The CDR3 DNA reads TGTGCCAGCAGTTCACTAGCGGGGGTTAGCACAGATACGCAGTATTTT. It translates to CASSSLAGVSTDTQYF.